A single sample is the source of the 30 T cell receptor beta chains below, sequenced in a study of blood T cell repertoires in COVID-19. Sequencing used immunoSEQ multiplex PCR; TCRdb keeps in-frame clones, though not all of them. The repertoire holds approximately 280,000 clones, with roughly 89% as singletons. Sequencing input: PBMCs or T cells enriched from blood (not recorded which). Receptor source: a woman aged 40-49 years who had recovered from COVID-19.

The chain joins TRBV13 to TRBJ1-2; tentative D call: TRBD1 (6 bases). CDR1 is PRHDT, CDR2 FYEKMQ, per germline (reference sequence). Trimming removed 3 bases at V and 8 bases at J, with 10 bases between. The CDR3 contains 12 residues. CDR3 coding DNA: TGTGCCAGCAGCTTTGGGGGCGTAGGCTACACCTTC. This translates into CASSFGGVGYTF.

The V gene is TRBV2, the J gene TRBJ2-1; D ambiguous. Germline V gene data show CDR1 as SNHLY and CDR2 as FYNNEI. This CDR3 comprises 15 residues. With 1 base removed from V and 6 bases from J, the gap between germline ends came to 13 bases. The CDR3 here is CASSEVNQQSNEQFF. The DNA for the CDR3 is TGTGCCAGCAGTGAAGTAAACCAACAGTCCAATGAGCAGTTCTTC.

The chain joins TRBV27 to TRBJ1-6, with TRBD1 matching over 11 bases. J gave up 8 bases and V 7 bases, and 7 bases lay outside the gene matches. The CDR3 is 15 residues long. Per the germline V gene, CDR1 is MNHEY and CDR2 is SMNVEV (reference sequence). CDR3 nucleotide sequence: TGTGCCAGCACCAGACGGACAGGGGGCTATTCACCCCTCCACTTT. Translation gives CASTRRTGGYSPLHF.

The gene calls are TRBV28 and TRBJ1-2, with D unresolved. Trimming pared 5 bases from V and 7 bases from J, leaving 11 bases between. CDR1 is MDHEN and CDR2 is SYDVKM in the germline V gene. This CDR3 region has 12 residues. The CDR3 nucleotides read TGTGCCAGCAGTCTTCATATCGGTGGCTACACCTTC. Its translation: CASSLHIGGYTF.

V gene TRBV5-1 combines with J gene TRBJ2-7; 8 bases match TRBD1. This CDR3 comprises 18 residues. Trimming took 0 bases from V and 2 from J; bases not matched to a gene: 13. Looked up from germline, CDR1 is SGHRS and CDR2 is YFSETQ. CDR3 amino acids: CASSLGPGQGNAPYEQYF. The CDR3 DNA sequence: TGCGCCAGCAGCTTGGGACCCGGACAGGGTAATGCCCCCTACGAGCAGTACTTC.

V and J are TRBV24-1 and TRBJ2-5; 7 bases match TRBD1. Germline-derived CDR1 and CDR2 are KGHDR and SFDVKD. J lost 1 base, V lost 4 bases, and 8 bases had no gene match. This CDR3 has 16 amino acids. CDR3 bases: TGTGCCACCAGTGACCCACTAGGGGACAGCCAAGAGACCCAGTACTTC. Its translation is CATSDPLGDSQETQYF.

The chain carries TRBV10-1 and TRBJ2-7; 9 bases are shared with TRBD1. Trimming removed 4 bases from V and 0 bases from J; junction bases left unmatched: 4. Germline values: CDR1 WNHNN, CDR2 SYGVQD (reference sequence). The CDR3 has 15 residues. DNA of the CDR3: TGCGCCAGCAGTGCCGGACAGGGGAACTCCTACGAGCAGTACTTC. Amino acid sequence: CASSAGQGNSYEQYF.

The chain is built from TRBV5-4 and TRBJ2-5; D is ambiguous. Germline-derived CDR1 and CDR2 are SGHNT and YYREEE (reference sequence). Trimming shortened V by 0 bases and J by 5 bases, and 8 bases separated the two germline ends. This CDR3 contains 13 residues. The CDR3 DNA reads as TGTGCCAGCAGCTTGGGGCAATGGGAGACCCAGTACTTC. This encodes CASSLGQWETQYF. Full variable domain (outside the CDR3, taken from reference TRBV5-4 and TRBJ2-5): ETGVTQSPTHLIKTRGQQVTLRCSSQSGHNTVSWYQQALGQGPQFIFQYYREEENGRGNFPPRFSGLQFPNYSSELNVNALELDDSALYLCASSLGQWETQYFGPGTRLLVL.

The chain is built from TRBV4-3 and TRBJ1-5, with no clear D. Germline CDR1 and CDR2: LGHNA and YSLEER. The CDR3 spans 15 residues. V was shortened by 4 bases and J by 4 bases, with 14 bases between the two germline ends. The CDR3 is CASSLILSANQPQHF. Written as DNA, the CDR3 is TGCGCCAGCAGCCTAATTCTCTCCGCGAATCAGCCCCAGCATTTT.

The sample holds many counts of this clone. The sample carries other DNA sequences with the same CDR3. This chain joins TRBV20-1 and TRBJ2-7; 11 bases line up with TRBD2. In germline, CDR1 is DFQATT, CDR2 SNEGSKA (reference sequence). The V and J ends lost 3 bases and 2 bases, in that order; junction bases with no gene match: 3. The CDR3 is 14 amino acids. The CDR3 loop reads CSASVAGGPYEQYF. CDR3 bases: TGCAGTGCTAGTGTAGCGGGAGGGCCCTACGAGCAGTACTTC.

The chain uses TRBV10-3 and TRBJ2-7; 10 bases fit TRBD1. This CDR3 is built from 14 residues. Germline V lookup: CDR1 ENHRY, CDR2 SYGVKD. V was clipped by 5 bases and J by 6 bases; unmatched bases: 7. CDR3 region: CAISPGTGDGEQYF. In DNA, the CDR3 is TGTGCCATCAGTCCCGGGACAGGGGATGGCGAGCAGTACTTC.

The chain recombines TRBV7-6 with TRBJ2-3; tentative D call: TRBD2 (6 bases). CDR3 length: 13 amino acids. CDR1 is SGHVS, CDR2 FNYEAQ, per germline. Deletions cut 7 bases from V and 5 bases from J, with 13 bases between. CDR3 region: CASKRREGDTQYF. In DNA, the CDR3 is TGTGCCAGCAAGAGGCGGGAAGGAGATACGCAGTATTTT.

The V call is TRBV18, the J call TRBJ1-3; D is ambiguous. Germline CDR1 and CDR2: KGHSH and LQKENI. The ends were cut back, 3 bases at V and 2 bases at J, with 5 bases in the middle. The CDR3 has 13 amino acids. The CDR3 here is CASSPQAGNTIYF. In DNA, the CDR3 is TGTGCCAGCTCACCCCAGGCTGGAAACACCATATATTTT.

V and J are TRBV14 and TRBJ2-7; 10 nucleotides match TRBD1. Germline loops: CDR1 SGHDN, CDR2 FVKESK. CDR3 length equals 15 residues. V shed 4 bases, J shed 2 bases, and the junction held 5 bases outside the gene matches. The CDR3 DNA reads TGTGCCAGCAGCCCTTCGGGGACAGGGGCCTACGAGCAGTACTTC. This sequence encodes CASSPSGTGAYEQYF.

In regard to this clone: Other DNA variants within this sample encode the same CDR3. The chain combines TRBV6-5 with TRBJ2-2, with a weak D call TRBD2 (5 bases). The V gene lost 4 bases and the J gene lost 6 bases, with 9 bases spanning the gap. Germline V lookup: CDR1 MNHEY, CDR2 SVGAGI. CDR3 length: 13 residues. The CDR3 loop is CASSLGGAGELFF. DNA for the CDR3: TGTGCCAGCAGTTTAGGAGGAGCCGGGGAGCTGTTTTTT.

The table lists this clone with a count of one. The genes are TRBV14 and TRBJ2-1; D is perhaps TRBD2 (7 bases). The V and J ends lost 3 bases and 8 bases respectively, with 14 bases between them. CDR3 size: 14 residues. Germline-derived CDR1 and CDR2 are SGHDN and FVKESK. CDR3 sequence (DNA): TGTGCCAGCAGCCATCAACCGGGGGGCTATGAGCAGTTCTTC. It translates to CASSHQPGGYEQFF. The variable domain in full, completed from reference TRBV14 and TRBJ2-1, reads EAGVTQFPSHSVIEKGQTVTLRCDPISGHDNLYWYRRVMGKEIKFLLHFVKESKQDESGMPNNRFLAERTGGTYSTLKVQPAELEDSGVYFCASSHQPGGYEQFFGPGTRLTVL.

The CDR3 sequence: CASSIAGTGYYEQYF. CDR3 nucleotide sequence: TGTGCCAGTAGTATTGCTGGGACAGGTTACTACGAGCAGTACTTC. V and J are TRBV19 and TRBJ2-7, with 8 bases fitting TRBD1. This CDR3 comprises 15 residues. The germline V gene encodes CDR1 LNHDA and CDR2 SQIVND (reference sequence). J gave up 3 bases and V 3 bases, and 7 bases lay outside the gene matches.

This sequence joins TRBV3-1 (or the pseudogene TRBV3-2) and TRBJ2-3; D perhaps matches TRBD2 (6 bases). The CDR3 sequence is 19 residues long. Germline assignment: CDR1 LGHDT and CDR2 YNNKEL (reference sequence). V lost 2 bases and J lost 0, with 21 bases in between. In DNA, the CDR3 is TGTGCCAGCAGCCAACCTGCCGGGAGCCACCGCACTAGCACAGATACGCAGTATTTT. This codes for CASSQPAGSHRTSTDTQYF.

DNA of the CDR3: TGTGCCAGCAGCTTATCTAGAGGGTCCGGGGTTGAAAAACTGTTTTTT. This codes for CASSLSRGSGVEKLFF. The chain employs TRBV7-2 and TRBJ1-4; D not certain. The length of the CDR3 is 16 residues. V lost 2 bases to trimming and J lost 7 bases, with 17 bases between them. The V gene's germline CDR1 is SGHTA and CDR2 FQGNSA.

This sequence joins TRBV6-5 and TRBJ1-2; 9 positions agree with TRBD1. The germline V gene encodes CDR1 MNHEY and CDR2 SVGAGI. Trimming took 6 bases from V and 7 from J; bases not matched to a gene: 9. This CDR3 contains 14 residues. The CDR3 sequence: CASSQQGATGGYTF. The DNA of the CDR3 is TGTGCCAGCAGCCAACAGGGGGCCACGGGTGGCTACACCTTC.

The V and J genes are TRBV10-3 and TRBJ1-6; D is uncertain. The CDR3 covers 15 residues. CDR1 ENHRY and CDR2 SYGVKD come from the germline V gene. Between the trimmed V and J ends, which lost 6 bases and 10 bases, there was a span of 19 bases. CDR3 residues: CAISDREGLFSPLHF. The CDR3 nucleotides read TGTGCCATCAGCGACCGGGAGGGCTTATTCTCACCCCTCCACTTT.

The chain combines TRBV6-5 with TRBJ2-5, with D tentatively TRBD1 (5 bases). The CDR3 is made up of 14 amino acids. CDR1 and CDR2 (germline): MNHEY, SVGAGI. V lost 0 bases and J 10 bases, leaving 15 bases between the germline ends. The CDR3 is CASSYSGTYQGQYF. For the CDR3, the DNA is TGTGCCAGCAGTTACTCGGGCACCTACCAGGGCCAGTACTTC.

Here the CDR3 reads CASSEGATALYTDTQYF. The CDR3 DNA follows: TGCGCCAGCAGTGAAGGGGCGACCGCTCTTTACACAGATACGCAGTATTTT. The V gene is TRBV10-2, the J gene TRBJ2-3; D is possibly TRBD1 (5 bases). V was clipped by 3 bases and J by 2 bases, with 18 bases between them. The CDR3 extends over 17 amino acids. Germline assignment: CDR1 WSHSY and CDR2 SAAADI.

V gene TRBV15 combines with J gene TRBJ2-1, with TRBD2 matching over 11 bases. The CDR3 is made up of 18 amino acids. The trim removed 5 bases at V and 2 bases at J, leaving 11 bases unmatched. CDR1 and CDR2 (germline): LNHNV, YYDKDF (reference sequence). CDR3 coding DNA: TGTGCCACCAGCTCCAGGACTAGCGGGTTCATTCCCTACAATGAGCAGTTCTTC. As protein: CATSSRTSGFIPYNEQFF.

The chain is built from TRBV12-5 and TRBJ2-3, with 7 bases aligning to TRBD2. This CDR3 has 18 amino acids. From germline, CDR1 is LGHNT and CDR2 FRNRAP. V shed 1 base, J shed 6 bases, and the junction held 16 bases outside the gene matches. CDR3 amino acids: CASGLALFGGGTPDTQYF. The CDR3 bases are TGTGCTAGTGGTTTGGCCCTTTTCGGGGGAGGGACCCCGGATACGCAGTATTTT. Variable domain in full (rest from reference TRBV12-5 and TRBJ2-3): DARVTQTPRHKVTEMGQEVTMRCQPILGHNTVFWYRQTMMQGLELLAYFRNRAPLDDSGMPKDRFSAEMPDATLATLKIQPSEPRDSAVYFCASGLALFGGGTPDTQYFGPGTRLTVL.

V is TRBV29-1 and J is TRBJ1-5; tentative D call: TRBD1 (6 bases). Trimming shortened V by 4 bases and J by 4 bases, and 17 bases separated the two germline ends. This CDR3 spans 15 amino acids. CDR1 and CDR2 (germline): SQVTM, ANQGSEA. CDR3 sequence reads: CSVGMARGQNQPQHF. The CDR3 nucleotides read TGCAGCGTTGGTATGGCCAGGGGACAAAATCAGCCCCAGCATTTT.

V usage is TRBV7-8 and J usage is TRBJ2-7, with 8 nucleotides matching TRBD1. V was pared by 4 bases and J by 0 bases, with 5 bases of the junction left unmatched. The CDR3 has 15 amino acids. The germline V gene has CDR1 SGHVS and CDR2 FQNEAQ. The CDR3 loop reads CASSSRTGTSYEQYF. The CDR3 DNA reads as TGTGCCAGCAGCTCCCGGACAGGGACCTCCTACGAGCAGTACTTC.

The CDR3 loop is CASSGEGGAYEQYF. CDR3 DNA sequence: TGTGCCAGCAGCGGGGAAGGGGGGGCCTACGAGCAGTACTTC. The chain combines TRBV11-2 with TRBJ2-7; D perhaps matches TRBD2 (7 bases). V lost 5 bases and J 2 bases, leaving 13 bases between the germline ends. This CDR3 is built from 14 residues. Germline CDR1 reads SGHAT; CDR2 reads FQNNGV.

This clone was seen once. This sequence joins TRBV6-1 and TRBJ1-2; D ambiguous. Germline V gives CDR1 MNHNS, CDR2 SASEGT. Trimming took 2 bases from V and 1 from J, leaving 2 bases between them. The CDR3 consists of 12 residues. CDR3 loop: CASSELNYGYTF. The CDR3 DNA reads as TGTGCCAGCAGTGAACTTAACTATGGCTACACCTTC.

CDR3 in amino acids: CASSQDWTSGTQYF. In DNA, the CDR3 is TGTGCCAGCAGCCAAGACTGGACTAGCGGGACCCAGTACTTC. This chain joins TRBV14 and TRBJ2-5, with 10 bases lining up with TRBD2. The CDR3 sequence is 14 residues long. Unmatched junction bases numbered 2, after V lost 0 bases and J lost 7 bases. CDR1 SGHDN and CDR2 FVKESK come from the germline V gene.